The clone carrying this TCR beta chain was counted at least ten times. What it binds is not known. TCRdb re-derived calls from the 5' RACE reads in MiXCR, one entry per CDR3 protein. The table records around 250,000 distinct CDR3 sequences, under 8.5% of them present only once. This sample stems from a study of identical twins. Study-level findings and limits: Twins showed weaker excess sharing in their beta out-of-frame sequences.

The junction had 6 bases not matched to a gene; V was cut back by 6 bases and J by 2 bases. The CDR3 contains 16 residues. Germline CDR1 is SGHVS and CDR2 is FQNEAQ. This sample was also put to use in a study of T cells expressing NK-cell markers. That study adds: Most of the eight sequenced donors tested HCMV-seropositive; one tested seronegative.

Sequenced: CD8+ T cells sorted from blood. The receptor was derived from a woman younger than 30 in good health. J is TRBJ2-1 and V is TRBV7-8; 11 nucleotides match TRBD2. In nucleotides, the CDR3 is TGTGCCAGCAGAAGAAGACTAGCGGGAACCTACAATGAGCAGTTCTTC. Translation: CASRRRLAGTYNEQFF.